These 18 T cell receptor beta chains were all obtained from the same sample, sequenced in a study of T cell repertoires in cytomegalovirus infection. TCRdb reprocessed the reads with MiXCR, giving one entry per CDR3 protein. The table lists under 850,000 distinct CDR3 sequences, 35% of them singletons. The specimen was PBMCs. The receptors shown here come from a human donor in good health (CMV status not recorded). Some clones in this sample may be carry-over from other donors' samples.

Notes on this clonotype: A read error may be the cause here, since a much bigger clone is one base away. The V gene is TRBV10-2, the J gene TRBJ1-6, with D possibly matching TRBD1 (5 bases). The CDR3 runs to 16 residues. CDR1 and CDR2 from the germline V gene are WSHSY and SAAADI. This CDR3 is CASSDRRGTYDSPLHF. The CDR3 DNA sequence: TGCGCCAGCAGTGACAGGAGGGGAACCTATGATTCACCCCTCCACTTT.

This clonotype has a handful of counts. The chain couples TRBV20-1 to TRBJ2-7; the D is unclear. Germline V gene data show CDR1 as DFQATT and CDR2 as SNEGSKA (reference sequence). There are 12 residues in the CDR3. V shed 1 base and J shed 3 bases, with 7 bases lying between them. The CDR3 here is CSARGPGYEQYF. The CDR3 nucleotides read TGCAGTGCTAGAGGGCCAGGCTACGAGCAGTACTTC.

This chain connects TRBV3-1 to TRBJ2-5, with TRBD1 identical over 9 bases. J lost 1 base, V lost 4 bases, and 10 bases had no gene match. The CDR3 is 17 residues long. The germline V gene has CDR1 LGHDT and CDR2 YNNKEL (reference sequence). The CDR3 nucleotides are TGTGCCAGCAGCCCAAGCCCGGACAGGGGCCTCCAAGAGACCCAGTACTTC. Translated, it gives CASSPSPDRGLQETQYF.

This clonotype came up a few times. The V gene is TRBV6-5, the J gene TRBJ2-7; D gene ambiguous. The CDR3 is 15 residues long. Germline values: CDR1 MNHEY, CDR2 SVGAGI. Trimming shortened V by 0 bases and J by 3 bases, and 12 bases separated the two germline ends. The CDR3 nucleotides read TGTGCCAGCAGTTACTCTGGAACATCCCTCTACGAGCAGTACTTC. This gives the protein CASSYSGTSLYEQYF.

This clonotype was observed at least ten times. This chain connects TRBV7-2 to TRBJ1-2; no definite D call. The CDR3 covers 11 residues. Between the trimmed V and J ends, which lost 3 bases and 7 bases, there was a span of 6 bases. Germline-derived CDR1 and CDR2 are SGHTA and FQGNSA. CDR3 amino acids: CASSLEFGYTF. The DNA for the CDR3 is TGTGCCAGCAGCTTGGAGTTTGGCTACACCTTC.

Regarding this clonotype: With a much larger clone just one base away, this may be a read error. The chain links TRBV6-1 to TRBJ1-1; unclear D gene. CDR1 is MNHNS, CDR2 SASEGT, per germline. The CDR3 runs to 13 residues. The chain's CDR3 is CARSEMGYREAFF. For the CDR3, the DNA is TGTGCCCGCAGTGAAATGGGATATCGCGAAGCTTTCTTT.

There are many counts of this clonotype. The V call is TRBV7-2, the J call TRBJ2-7; TRBD2 aligns across 11 bases. Germline trimming cut 0 bases from V and 0 bases from J; bases unmatched to any gene: 1. Germline V lookup: CDR1 SGHTA, CDR2 FQGNSA. This CDR3 is built from 16 residues. CDR3 nucleotide sequence: TGTGCCAGCAGCTTAGCTAGCGGGAGGGCCTCCTACGAGCAGTACTTC. Encoded protein: CASSLASGRASYEQYF.

V usage is TRBV19 and J usage is TRBJ1-5; TRBD1 matches at 7 bases. This CDR3 region has 15 residues. V shed 3 bases and J 5 bases; nucleotides not matched to a gene: 7. In germline, CDR1 is LNHDA, CDR2 SQIVND (reference sequence). CDR3 in amino acids: CASSIQPGGDQPQHF. In DNA form, the CDR3 reads TGTGCCAGTAGTATTCAGCCAGGGGGAGATCAGCCCCAGCATTTT.

J is TRBJ2-4 and V is TRBV25-1; the match to TRBD2 covers 10 bases. This CDR3 is built from 15 residues. Germline V gene lookup returns CDR1 MGHDK and CDR2 SYGVNS. J gave up 4 bases and V 3 bases, and 3 bases lay outside the gene matches. The CDR3 DNA reads TGTGCCAGCAGTGACCCGACTAGCGGGAAAAACATTCAGTACTTC. Amino acid sequence: CASSDPTSGKNIQYF.

J is TRBJ1-2 and V is TRBV18; tentatively, D is TRBD1 (5 bases). V lost 6 bases and J 0 bases, leaving 20 bases between the germline ends. The CDR3 is made up of 17 amino acids. The germline V gene encodes CDR1 KGHSH and CDR2 LQKENI. For the CDR3, the DNA is TGTGCCAGCTCGCCTCCAGTGGGGACCGGCTCTAACTATGGCTACACCTTC. Translation: CASSPPVGTGSNYGYTF.

The V and J genes are TRBV12-3 or TRBV12-4 and TRBJ1-1; no firm D call. The V end lost 10 bases, the J end lost 3 bases, and 18 bases lay between the germline ends. CDR3 size: 14 residues. Here the CDR3 DNA reads TGTGCCATGGGATATCCCGGTCGGGACACTGAAGCTTTCTTT. It translates to CAMGYPGRDTEAFF.

This clonotype was counted ten times or more. V gene TRBV6-1 combines with J gene TRBJ2-7; D is unclear. Per germline, CDR1 MNHNS and CDR2 SASEGT. This CDR3 is built from 14 residues. V lost 3 bases to trimming and J lost 1 base, with 10 bases between them. CDR3 amino acids: CASSDPQLSYEQYF. CDR3 bases: TGTGCCAGCAGTGATCCCCAGCTTTCCTACGAGCAGTACTTC.

This clonotype appeared once. This rearrangement joins TRBV10-3 to TRBJ2-7; 7 bases match TRBD1. The V and J ends lost 4 bases and 2 bases, in that order; junction bases with no gene match: 11. This CDR3 contains 16 residues. Germline V gene lookup returns CDR1 ENHRY and CDR2 SYGVKD. The DNA of the CDR3 is TGTGCCATCAGTGGATCGACAGGGAAGCGCCCCTACGAGCAGTACTTC. Translated: CAISGSTGKRPYEQYF.

The chain employs TRBV12-3 or TRBV12-4 and TRBJ2-7, with 7 positions matching TRBD1. The V segment lost 2 bases and the J segment 7 bases; nucleotides outside the gene matches: 11. This CDR3 has 15 amino acids. CDR3 loop: CASSLMGQTLWEQYF. The CDR3 nucleotides are TGTGCCAGCAGTTTAATGGGACAGACCCTATGGGAGCAGTACTTC.

This clonotype appeared a few times. The chain couples TRBV5-6 to TRBJ2-1, with TRBD2 matching over 9 bases. J lost 9 bases, V lost 6 bases, and 7 bases had no gene match. The germline CDR1 and CDR2 sequences are SGHDT and YYEEEE. The CDR3 covers 13 residues. CDR3 bases: TGTGCCAGCACTCTGACTAGCGGACGTGAGCAGTTCTTC. Translation: CASTLTSGREQFF.

The V and J genes are TRBV6-5 and TRBJ2-3; D perhaps matches TRBD1 (6 bases). The V gene's germline CDR1 is MNHEY and CDR2 SVGAGI. With 6 bases removed from V and 0 bases from J, the gap between germline ends came to 13 bases. This CDR3 contains 15 residues. Written as DNA, the CDR3 is TGTGCCAGCAGGATGGGACATACTAGCACAGATACGCAGTATTTT. It codes for CASRMGHTSTDTQYF.

In this sample, this clonotype turned up many times. J is TRBJ1-1 and V is TRBV7-9, with 7 bases lining up with TRBD1. V shed 5 bases, J shed 4 bases, and the junction held 4 bases outside the gene matches. The CDR3 consists of 13 residues. CDR1 SEHNR and CDR2 FQNEAQ come from the germline V gene (reference sequence). The CDR3 loop reads CASSRGGGTEAFF. The DNA for the CDR3 is TGTGCCAGCAGCAGAGGGGGCGGCACTGAAGCTTTCTTT.

The chain joins TRBV27 to TRBJ2-7, with 7 nucleotides matching TRBD1. The CDR3 is made up of 13 amino acids. V lost 6 bases and J lost 2; bases outside the gene matches: 4. Per the germline V gene, CDR1 is MNHEY and CDR2 is SMNVEV (reference sequence). The CDR3 here is CASRQGVPYEQYF. In nucleotides, the CDR3 is TGTGCCAGCAGGCAGGGGGTTCCCTACGAGCAGTACTTC.